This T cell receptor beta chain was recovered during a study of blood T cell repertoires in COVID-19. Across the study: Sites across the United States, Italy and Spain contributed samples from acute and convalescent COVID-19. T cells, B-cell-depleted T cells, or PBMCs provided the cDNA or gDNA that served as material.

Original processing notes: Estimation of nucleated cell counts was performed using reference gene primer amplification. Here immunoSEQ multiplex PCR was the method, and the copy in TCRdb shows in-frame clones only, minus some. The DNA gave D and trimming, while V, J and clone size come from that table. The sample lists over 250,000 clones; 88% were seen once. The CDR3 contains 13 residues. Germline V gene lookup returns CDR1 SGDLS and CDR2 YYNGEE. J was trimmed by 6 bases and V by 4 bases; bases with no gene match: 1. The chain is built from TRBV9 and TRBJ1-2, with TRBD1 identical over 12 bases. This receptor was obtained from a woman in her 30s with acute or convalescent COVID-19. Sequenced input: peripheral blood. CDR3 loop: CASSRDRGHGYTF. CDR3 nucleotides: TGTGCCAGCAGCAGGGACAGGGGGCATGGCTACACCTTC.